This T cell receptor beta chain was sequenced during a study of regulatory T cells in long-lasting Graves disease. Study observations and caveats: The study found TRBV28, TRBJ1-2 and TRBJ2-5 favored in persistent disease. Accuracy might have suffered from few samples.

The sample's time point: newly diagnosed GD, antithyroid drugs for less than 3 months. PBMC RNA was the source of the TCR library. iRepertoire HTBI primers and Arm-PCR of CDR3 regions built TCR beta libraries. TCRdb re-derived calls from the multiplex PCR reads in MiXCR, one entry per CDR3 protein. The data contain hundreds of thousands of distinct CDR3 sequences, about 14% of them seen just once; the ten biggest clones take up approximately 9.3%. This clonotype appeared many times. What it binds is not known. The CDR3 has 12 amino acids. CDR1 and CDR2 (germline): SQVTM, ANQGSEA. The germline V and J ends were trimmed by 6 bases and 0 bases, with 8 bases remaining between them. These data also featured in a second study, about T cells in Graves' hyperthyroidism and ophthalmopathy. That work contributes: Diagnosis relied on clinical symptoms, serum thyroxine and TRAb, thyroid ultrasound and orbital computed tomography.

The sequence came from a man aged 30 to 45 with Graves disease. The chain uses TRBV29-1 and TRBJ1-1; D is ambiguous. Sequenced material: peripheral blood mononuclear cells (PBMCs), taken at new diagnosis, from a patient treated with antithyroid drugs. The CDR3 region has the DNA TGCAGCGTGCGGGTATTGAACACTGAAGCTTTCTTT. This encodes CSVRVLNTEAFF.